Sequencing of this T cell receptor beta chain was carried out in a study of blood T cell repertoires in COVID-19. The table came from immunoSEQ multiplex PCR; TCRdb's copy has only in-frame clones and leaves some out. The sample records roughly 340,000 clones, around 90% being singletons. The source material was peripheral blood. This TCR was recovered from a woman aged 18-29 years who had recovered from COVID-19.

The CDR3 sequence: CASGPGTSGSWEQFF. The CDR3 coding sequence is TGTGCTAGTGGTCCCGGGACTAGCGGGAGTTGGGAGCAGTTCTTC. The chain recombines TRBV12-5 with TRBJ2-1, with 14 bases fitting TRBD2. CDR1 LGHNT and CDR2 FRNRAP come from the germline V gene. V lost 5 bases to trimming and J lost 10 bases; unmatched junction nucleotides: 7. The CDR3 is 15 residues long.